This T cell receptor (beta chain) stems from a study of cytomegalovirus exposure and HLA in healthy donors. Study-level results: Specificity of three CMV-associated chains for CMV antigens was verified in vitro. Rarity characterized most TCR sequences, yet some public TCRs appeared in many donors. An analysis was carried out at a later point. It showed that HLA-associated TCR beta chains were more clonally expanded than equally common non-associated chains.

The CDR3 extends over 18 amino acids. The germline V gene encodes CDR1 SGHRS and CDR2 YFSETQ. Trimming cost V 4 bases and J 0 bases, with 23 bases left between them. Of note for this clone: What it binds is unknown.

Use of 60 Vbeta and 13 Jbeta primers characterized the PCR. Some clones are missing from TCRdb's copy, which holds only in-frame ones; the method was immunoSEQ multiplex PCR. The sample lists over 150,000 clones, roughly 80% occurring once. This rearrangement joins TRBV5-1 to TRBJ2-7; D is possibly TRBD2 (5 bases). Sequencing was carried out using PBMCs. This clonotype was obtained from a woman between 40 and 50 years old in good health and CMV-seronegative. CDR3 sequence (DNA): TGCGCCAGCAGCCGAGGGTCCCTTGGTTTCCTGAGCTCCTACGAGCAGTACTTC. The encoded protein is CASSRGSLGFLSSYEQYF. Using reference TRBV5-1 and TRBJ2-7 for the parts outside the CDR3, the full variable domain is KAGVTQTPRYLIKTRGQQVTLSCSPISGHRSVSWYQQTPGQGLQFLFEYFSETQRNKGNFPGRFSGRQFSNSRSEMNVSTLELGDSALYLCASSRGSLGFLSSYEQYFGPGTRLTVT.